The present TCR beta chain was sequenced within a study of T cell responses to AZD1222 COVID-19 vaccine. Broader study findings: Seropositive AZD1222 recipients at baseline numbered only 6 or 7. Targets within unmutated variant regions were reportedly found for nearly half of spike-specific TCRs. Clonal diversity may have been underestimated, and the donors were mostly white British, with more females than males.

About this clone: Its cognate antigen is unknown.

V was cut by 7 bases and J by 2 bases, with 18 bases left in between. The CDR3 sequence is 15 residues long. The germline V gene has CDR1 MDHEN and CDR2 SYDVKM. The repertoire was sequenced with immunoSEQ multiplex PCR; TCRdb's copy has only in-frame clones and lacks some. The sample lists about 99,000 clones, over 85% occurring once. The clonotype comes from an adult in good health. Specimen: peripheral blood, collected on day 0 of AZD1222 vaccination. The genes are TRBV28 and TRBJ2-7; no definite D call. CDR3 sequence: CASTPPRRATYEQYF. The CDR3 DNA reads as TGTGCCAGCACTCCACCCCGGCGCGCCACCTACGAGCAGTACTTC.